Below are 29 T cell receptor beta chains sequenced from a single sample in a study of T cells after yellow fever vaccination. TCRdb reprocessed the 5' RACE reads via MiXCR and lists one record per CDR3 protein. The table shows 500,000 to 650,000 distinct CDR3 sequences, with less than 20% occurring only once. The sample in question was PBMCs, obtained 4 to 6 days after the first yellow fever vaccination. Receptors were obtained from a man aged 18-30 years who received the YFV17D yellow fever vaccine.

This clonotype was counted only a few times. This chain links TRBV5-1 with TRBJ1-4; D is possibly TRBD1 (5 bases). This CDR3 has 14 residues. Germline CDR1 reads SGHRS; CDR2 reads YFSETQ. V was pared by 4 bases and J by 5 bases, with 12 bases between. The CDR3 DNA is TGCGCCAGCAGCATTGGAGGGGTGAATGAAAAACTGTTTTTT. Its translation is CASSIGGVNEKLFF. Full variable domain (remainder filled in from reference TRBV5-1 and TRBJ1-4): KAGVTQTPRYLIKTRGQQVTLSCSPISGHRSVSWYQQTPGQGLQFLFEYFSETQRNKGNFPGRFSGRQFSNSRSEMNVSTLELGDSALYLCASSIGGVNEKLFFGSGTQLSVL.

The chain is built from TRBV5-1 and TRBJ2-5, with a possible D match to TRBD2 (6 bases). Germline V lookup: CDR1 SGHRS, CDR2 YFSETQ. The germline V and J ends were trimmed by 3 bases and 5 bases, with 14 bases remaining between them. CDR3 length: 14 amino acids. The DNA for the CDR3 is TGCGCCAGCAGCTCCCGATGGGGGAGGGAGACCCAGTACTTC. Amino acid sequence: CASSSRWGRETQYF.

The chain has TRBV6-2 or TRBV6-3 and TRBJ2-7, with D uncertain. The CDR3 is 13 amino acids. Germline V gene data show CDR1 as MNHEY and CDR2 as SVGEGT. V lost 2 bases, J lost 2 bases, and 7 bases lay in between. CDR3 protein: CASSYGITYEQYF. The DNA for the CDR3 is TGTGCCAGCAGTTACGGGATTACCTACGAGCAGTACTTC.

Of note for this clonotype: A much larger clone is a single base away; this may be a read error. The genes are TRBV6-5 and TRBJ2-5; D remains ambiguous. This CDR3 is built from 14 residues. CDR1 and CDR2 from the germline V gene are MNHEY and SVGAGI. CDR3 coding DNA: TGTGCCAGCAGTTTGTCCGGGCTCCAAGGGACCCAGTACTTC. Translated: CASSLSGLQGTQYF.

The rearrangement uses TRBV10-3 and TRBJ2-5; weak D call: TRBD2 (6 bases). This CDR3 contains 14 residues. Germline assignment: CDR1 ENHRY and CDR2 SYGVKD. V dropped 2 bases and J dropped 3 bases, with 10 bases sitting between them. This chain's CDR3 is CAISEREKEETQYF. CDR3 sequence (DNA): TGTGCCATCAGTGAGCGGGAGAAGGAAGAGACCCAGTACTTC.

The chain couples TRBV7-9 to TRBJ2-3; TRBD2 might be the D (6 bases). The CDR3 has 13 amino acids. CDR1 and CDR2 from the germline V gene are SEHNR and FQNEAQ (reference sequence). Trimming stripped 7 bases from V and 4 bases from J, with 12 bases between. CDR3 in amino acids: CASIITGADTQYF. The CDR3 bases are TGTGCCAGCATTATCACGGGGGCAGATACGCAGTATTTT.

The rearrangement joins TRBV18 to TRBJ2-2; D might be TRBD2 (5 bases). CDR3 length equals 16 residues. Looked up from germline, CDR1 is KGHSH and CDR2 is LQKENI. Trimming pared 4 bases from V and 0 bases from J, leaving 12 bases between. In DNA, the CDR3 is TGTGCCAGCTCACGGCCGAGGGCGGCGAACACCGGGGAGCTGTTTTTT. This encodes CASSRPRAANTGELFF.

This clonotype has more than one count but fewer than ten. The chain recombines TRBV5-1 with TRBJ2-5; D remains ambiguous. The germline V and J ends were trimmed by 8 bases and 9 bases, with 32 bases remaining between them. CDR1 and CDR2 from the germline V gene are SGHRS and YFSETQ. CDR3 size: 17 residues. Written as DNA, the CDR3 is TGCGCCAGTGATCCGATGGGCAGACTCTCGACGTACCTACCCCAGTACTTC. Encoded protein: CASDPMGRLSTYLPQYF. The full variable domain, completed using reference TRBV5-1 and TRBJ2-5, is KAGVTQTPRYLIKTRGQQVTLSCSPISGHRSVSWYQQTPGQGLQFLFEYFSETQRNKGNFPGRFSGRQFSNSRSEMNVSTLELGDSALYLCASDPMGRLSTYLPQYFGPGTRLLVL.

The sample holds a few counts of this clonotype. V usage is TRBV7-8 and J usage is TRBJ1-4; D gene unclear. CDR3 length: 13 residues. The germline gives CDR1 SGHVS, CDR2 FQNEAQ. Trimming left V 5 bases short and J 7 bases short, with 11 bases between. The CDR3 coding sequence is TGTGCCAGCAGCCTCCGAGAGCGTGAAAAACTGTTTTTT. Its translation is CASSLREREKLFF. The full variable domain, in which reference TRBV7-8 and TRBJ1-4 provide the parts outside the CDR3, is GAGVSQSPRYKVAKRGQDVALRCDPISGHVSLFWYQQALGQGPEFLTYFQNEAQLDKSGLPSDRFFAERPEGSVSTLKIQRTQQEDSAVYLCASSLREREKLFFGSGTQLSVL.

This chain links TRBV5-1 with TRBJ1-3; TRBD1 agrees at 8 bases. The length of the CDR3 is 16 residues. CDR1 and CDR2 (germline): SGHRS, YFSETQ. Trimming at V came to 4 bases and at J to 0 bases, leaving 6 bases not matched to a gene. The CDR3 loop reads CASSGRQGPSGNTIYF. The CDR3 bases are TGCGCCAGCAGCGGCAGACAGGGGCCCTCTGGAAACACCATATATTTT. Based on the CDR3 plus reference TRBV5-1 and TRBJ1-3, the full variable domain is KAGVTQTPRYLIKTRGQQVTLSCSPISGHRSVSWYQQTPGQGLQFLFEYFSETQRNKGNFPGRFSGRQFSNSRSEMNVSTLELGDSALYLCASSGRQGPSGNTIYFGEGSWLTVV.

In nucleotides, the CDR3 is TGTGCCAGCAGCTTAGGTGGCCCACCCCTCGTC. The encoded protein is CASSLGGPPLV. The rearrangement links TRBV7-9 to TRBJ2-7; D not resolved. Germline V CDR1 and CDR2: SEHNR, FQNEAQ (reference sequence). The CDR3 runs to 11 residues.

The CDR3 region is CASSLTTGHYEQYV. The CDR3, as DNA: TGTGCCAGCAGTTTGACGACAGGACATTACGAGCAGTACGTC. The chain has TRBV27 and TRBJ2-7; possible D gene TRBD1, 6 bases. Per germline, CDR1 MNHEY and CDR2 SMNVEV (reference sequence). With 3 bases removed from V and 4 bases from J, the gap between germline ends came to 13 bases. CDR3 size: 14 residues.

This clonotype showed up just a few times. J is TRBJ1-3 and V is TRBV4-3; D gene ambiguous. CDR1 and CDR2 (germline): LGHNA, YSLEER. Trimming took 0 bases from V and 0 from J, leaving 9 bases between them. The CDR3 is 16 residues long. CDR3 in DNA: TGCGCCAGCAGCCAAGAGAGCGGCCACTCTGGAAACACCATATATTTT. As protein: CASSQESGHSGNTIYF.

V usage is TRBV20-1 and J usage is TRBJ2-5; D gene uncertain. Germline V lookup: CDR1 DFQATT, CDR2 SNEGSKA (reference sequence). Between the trimmed V and J ends, which lost 5 bases and 0 bases, there was a span of 10 bases. The CDR3 is 13 residues long. The CDR3: CSAPGRYQETQYF. CDR3 DNA sequence: TGCAGTGCTCCCGGGCGGTACCAAGAGACCCAGTACTTC.

V gene TRBV18 combines with J gene TRBJ2-4; 7 bases map to TRBD1. This CDR3 contains 12 residues. The germline gives CDR1 KGHSH, CDR2 LQKENI. Losses at the gene ends were 5 bases for V and 7 bases for J; bases not matched to a gene: 2. DNA for the CDR3: TGTGCCAGCTCAGAGGGGGCGAACATTCAGTACTTC. Its translation is CASSEGANIQYF. Full variable domain (remainder filled in from reference TRBV18 and TRBJ2-4): NAGVMQNPRHLVRRRGQEARLRCSPMKGHSHVYWYRQLPEEGLKFMVYLQKENIIDESGMPKERFSAEFPKEGPSILRIQQVVRGDSAAYFCASSEGANIQYFGAGTRLSVL.

The rearrangement uses TRBV5-1 and TRBJ1-1; perhaps TRBD1 as D (6 bases). Germline V gives CDR1 SGHRS, CDR2 YFSETQ. This CDR3 has 15 residues. Trimming shortened V by 2 bases and J by 1 base, and 12 bases separated the two germline ends. The CDR3 protein is CASSFAGATNTEAFF. CDR3 sequence (DNA): TGCGCCAGCAGCTTTGCAGGGGCCACGAACACTGAAGCTTTCTTT.

The chain uses TRBV6-5 and TRBJ2-5, with TRBD2 matching 8 bases. CDR3 length equals 16 residues. From germline, CDR1 is MNHEY and CDR2 SVGAGI. Losses at the gene ends were 2 bases for V and 2 bases for J; bases not matched to a gene: 7. The CDR3 DNA reads TGTGCCAGCAGTTACCCGTCGGGGGGGAATCAAGAGACCCAGTACTTC. Protein sequence: CASSYPSGGNQETQYF.

The chain employs TRBV9 and TRBJ2-7; perhaps TRBD2 as D (7 bases). The V gene lost 3 bases and the J gene lost 9 bases, with 19 bases spanning the gap. The CDR3 has 14 amino acids. The germline V gene has CDR1 SGDLS and CDR2 YYNGEE. CDR3 in DNA: TGTGCCAGCAGCGCGGACAGAGCGGGGAAGGGGCAGTACTTC. Translation: CASSADRAGKGQYF.

This clonotype was counted many times. The chain uses TRBV20-1 and TRBJ2-3; no clear D gene. The length of the CDR3 is 14 residues. The V and J ends lost 5 bases and 4 bases respectively, with 16 bases between them. Germline V gene data show CDR1 as DFQATT and CDR2 as SNEGSKA (reference sequence). Here the CDR3 reads CSAPVLSGADTQYF. As DNA, the CDR3 is TGCAGTGCTCCCGTCCTATCCGGCGCAGATACGCAGTATTTT.

The chain combines TRBV6-5 with TRBJ2-5; the match to TRBD2 covers 14 bases. The CDR3 is 16 amino acids. The germline V gene encodes CDR1 MNHEY and CDR2 SVGAGI. Trimming at V came to 4 bases and at J to 5 bases, leaving 6 bases not matched to a gene. CDR3 DNA: TGTGCCAGCAGTTCGGGACTAGCGGGGGTGTGGGAGACCCAGTACTTC. Protein: CASSSGLAGVWETQYF.

J is TRBJ2-7 and V is TRBV6-2 or TRBV6-3; 8 nucleotides line up with TRBD1. The CDR3 runs to 15 residues. V lost 5 bases and J lost 5; bases outside the gene matches: 11. Germline V gene sequence: CDR1 MNHEY, CDR2 SVGEGT. This CDR3 reads CASSRADRETNEQYF. The CDR3 DNA reads as TGTGCCAGCAGTCGAGCGGACAGGGAGACCAACGAGCAGTACTTC.

The gene calls are TRBV12-3 or TRBV12-4 and TRBJ1-1; possibly TRBD1 for D (6 bases). Trimming cost V 6 bases and J 5 bases, with 13 bases left between them. The CDR3 has 13 residues. CDR3 in DNA: TGTGCCAGCAGCACACAGGGTCGGACTGAAGCTTTCTTT. It translates to CASSTQGRTEAFF.

The chain combines TRBV28 with TRBJ1-6; no clear D gene. CDR3 length: 12 residues. Trimming shortened V by 3 bases and J by 9 bases, and 6 bases separated the two germline ends. The V gene's germline CDR1 is MDHEN and CDR2 SYDVKM. The CDR3 DNA reads as TGTGCCAGCAGTTTGCGAAGTTCACCCCTCCACTTT. Protein sequence: CASSLRSSPLHF.

Only a few counts were recorded for this clonotype. The rearrangement links TRBV7-8 to TRBJ1-1; a possible D gene is TRBD1 (6 bases). CDR1 and CDR2 (germline): SGHVS, FQNEAQ. V lost 5 bases and J lost 3, with 22 bases in between. The CDR3 spans 17 residues. CDR3 residues: CASSTAGGGARDTEAFF. The CDR3 nucleotides read TGTGCCAGCAGCACAGCGGGCGGGGGCGCAAGGGACACTGAAGCTTTCTTT.

The chain has TRBV5-4 and TRBJ2-7; 9 positions match TRBD1. CDR1 SGHNT and CDR2 YYREEE come from the germline V gene (reference sequence). This CDR3 is built from 15 residues. Trimming removed 5 bases from V and 2 bases from J; junction bases left unmatched: 8. CDR3 loop: CASRQGQGPPYEQYF. The DNA for the CDR3 is TGTGCCAGCAGACAGGGACAGGGACCGCCCTACGAGCAGTACTTC.

The V call is TRBV7-9, the J call TRBJ2-1; no clear D gene. With 1 base removed from V and 10 bases from J, the gap between germline ends came to 11 bases. The CDR3 length is 13 residues. Looked up from germline, CDR1 is SEHNR and CDR2 is FQNEAQ (reference sequence). Written as DNA, the CDR3 is TGTGCCAGCAGCTTAGAAGTGGTACAGGAGCAGTTCTTC. It codes for CASSLEVVQEQFF.

The chain is built from TRBV4-2 and TRBJ2-3, with 9 positions matching TRBD2. Germline CDR1 LGHNA, CDR2 YNFKEQ. V shed 1 base and J 0 bases; nucleotides not matched to a gene: 17. There are 21 residues in the CDR3. The CDR3 DNA follows: TGTGCCAGCAGCCAAGGACTAGCGGTTCCGGGGGTCTATGTAAGCACAGATACGCAGTATTTT. Its translation: CASSQGLAVPGVYVSTDTQYF.

This clonotype was recorded a few times. V usage is TRBV7-2 and J usage is TRBJ2-7, with 11 positions matching TRBD2. V gave up 2 bases and J gave up 4 bases; unmatched junction bases: 7. This CDR3 contains 16 residues. Per germline, CDR1 SGHTA and CDR2 FQGNSA. CDR3 DNA sequence: TGTGCCAGCAGCTTACATATAGCGGGGGGGCCTTACGAGCAGTACTTC. Translated, it gives CASSLHIAGGPYEQYF.

The chain joins TRBV7-9 to TRBJ2-7; D tentatively fits TRBD1 or TRBD2 (5 bases each). This CDR3 spans 15 amino acids. V lost 4 bases, J lost 2 bases, and 15 bases lay in between. The germline gives CDR1 SEHNR, CDR2 FQNEAQ (reference sequence). CDR3: CASSSSGTGTYEQYF. In DNA form, the CDR3 reads TGTGCCAGCAGCTCTTCCGGGACGGGCACCTACGAGCAGTACTTC. The entire variable domain, with the rest obtained from reference TRBV7-9 and TRBJ2-7, is as follows: DTGVSQNPRHKITKRGQNVTFRCDPISEHNRLYWYRQTLGQGPEFLTYFQNEAQLEKSRLLSDRFSAERPKGSFSTLEIQRTEQGDSAMYLCASSSSGTGTYEQYFGPGTRLTVT.